Listed below are T cell receptor beta chains from one sample, sequenced in a study of T cells in localized non-small cell lung cancer. Assay used: immunoSEQ multiplex PCR; TCRdb lists only in-frame clones, some missing. The data contain tens of thousands of clones, approximately 80% of them singletons. This material consisted of peripheral blood, taken before any cancer treatment. The receptors come from a male donor at least 60 years old with stage III squamous cell lung carcinoma. Both conserved end residues are part of each CDR3. Each record gives: D gene, clone size, V gene, J gene, CDR3 protein, CDR3 DNA. A D gene is named only where the DNA matches it firmly. Part of the rows lack a size; the others show once, few, many or a class for expanded clones.

-	-	TRBV9	TRBJ2-6	CASSVYLSGANVLTF	TGTGCCAGCAGCGTATATCTCTCCGGGGCCAACGTCCTGACTTTC
-	-	TRBV5-1	TRBJ1-2	CASSLDRGGYTF	TGCGCCAGCAGCTTGGATCGAGGTGGCTACACCTTC
-	few	TRBV4-1	TRBJ2-7	CASSQGGQGLSYEQYF	TGCGCCAGCAGCCAAGGGGGGCAGGGCCTCTCCTACGAGCAGTACTTC
-	-	TRBV27	TRBJ2-3	CASSLWGAGGADTQYF	TGTGCCAGCAGTTTATGGGGGGCCGGTGGCGCAGATACGCAGTATTTT
-	-	TRBV27	TRBJ2-6	CASSFLRSGANVLTF	TGTGCCAGCAGCTTTTTAAGGTCTGGGGCCAACGTCCTGACTTTC
TRBD1	-	TRBV6-6	TRBJ1-5	CASSYGTGRDQPQHF	TGTGCCAGCAGTTACGGGACAGGGCGGGATCAGCCCCAGCATTTT
-	-	TRBV11-2	TRBJ2-5	CASRADGETQYF	TGTGCCAGCAGGGCGGACGGGGAGACCCAGTACTTC
-	-	TRBV6-1	TRBJ2-7	CASGRVSYEQYF	TGTGCCTCGGGGAGAGTCTCCTACGAGCAGTACTTC
TRBD2	once	TRBV10-1	TRBJ2-7	CASSESLAGKQYF	TGCGCCAGCAGTGAGAGCCTAGCGGGAAAGCAGTACTTC
TRBD1	-	TRBV9	TRBJ2-1	CASSSSQGAYYNEQFF	TGTGCCAGCAGCTCATCCCAGGGGGCTTACTACAATGAGCAGTTCTTC
TRBD1	-	TRBV25-1	TRBJ2-7	CASSPPGTGAYEQYF	TGTGCCAGCAGTCCGCCCGGGACAGGGGCCTACGAGCAGTACTTC
-	once	TRBV6-1	TRBJ1-1	CASLAGTEAFF	TGTGCCAGTCTGGCAGGAACTGAAGCTTTCTTT
-	-	TRBV6-1	TRBJ2-7	CASSEVFIDEQYF	TGTGCCAGCAGTGAAGTGTTTATCGACGAGCAGTACTTC
-	-	TRBV11-2	TRBJ2-4	CASSPRLGRLAKNIQYF	TGTGCCAGCAGCCCTAGACTAGGGAGACTAGCCAAAAACATTCAGTACTTC
-	-	TRBV20-1	TRBJ1-2	CSATDSYGYTF	TGCAGTGCCACGGACAGCTATGGCTACACCTTC
-	-	TRBV18	TRBJ2-4	CASSPSNLAKNIQYF	TGTGCCAGCTCACCATCCAATTTAGCCAAAAACATTCAGTACTTC
TRBD1	-	TRBV5-1	TRBJ2-5	CASGWDRETQYF	TGCGCCAGCGGCTGGGACAGAGAGACCCAGTACTTC
-	once	TRBV2	TRBJ2-5	CASNPTGQETQYF	TGTGCCAGCAACCCCACGGGCCAAGAGACCCAGTACTTC
TRBD1	-	TRBV6-4	TRBJ1-2	CASSVTGANGYTF	TGTGCCAGCAGTGTAACAGGGGCCAATGGCTACACCTTC
-	-	TRBV14	TRBJ1-1	CASSPLQADTEAFF	TGTGCCAGCAGCCCTCTGCAGGCGGACACTGAAGCTTTCTTT
TRBD1	-	TRBV27	TRBJ1-3	CASSSPAGQGVLEAGNTIYF	TGTGCCAGCAGTTCACCCGCGGGACAGGGTGTTCTTGAAGCTGGAAACACCATATATTTT
TRBD1	-	TRBV5-6	TRBJ2-6	CASSLGGPGANVLTF	TGTGCCAGCAGCCTAGGGGGCCCCGGGGCCAACGTCCTGACTTTC
TRBD1	once	TRBV7-9	TRBJ2-7	CASSPPTRTGGNEQYF	TGTGCCAGCAGCCCCCCAACCCGGACAGGGGGCAACGAGCAGTACTTC
-	-	TRBV7-2	TRBJ1-4	CASRTGLLVNEKLFF	TGTGCCAGCAGGACGGGCCTCCTAGTAAATGAAAAACTGTTTTTT
TRBD1	-	TRBV5-6	TRBJ2-7	CASSYRQGSAYEQYF	TGTGCCAGCAGCTACCGACAGGGGAGCGCCTACGAGCAGTACTTC
-	-	TRBV5-1	TRBJ1-2	CASSETTGPLAGYTF	TGCGCCAGCAGCGAAACCACCGGGCCCCTGGCAGGCTACACCTTC
TRBD1	-	TRBV18	TRBJ2-1	CASSNPTNPGGFYNEQFF	TGTGCCAGCTCAAACCCTACCAACCCAGGGGGCTTCTACAATGAGCAGTTCTTC